The T cell receptor beta chain described here comes from a study of identical twins. This CDR3 has 16 amino acids. The V gene's germline CDR1 is MNHEY and CDR2 SVGAGI. V shed 4 bases and J 5 bases; nucleotides not matched to a gene: 10. With template switching, a universal primer site was added, and the cDNA carried unique molecular identifiers. MiXCR was run by TCRdb on the 5' RACE reads, yielding one entry per CDR3 protein. The table includes 500,000 to 650,000 distinct CDR3 sequences, approximately 20% detected once. These data also formed part of another study, on yellow fever vaccine responses in identical twins.

The receptor comes from a young woman in good health. Material for sequencing was CD4+ T cells sorted from blood. The J gene is TRBJ2-1, the V gene TRBV6-5, with TRBD2 matching 8 bases. This CDR3 is CASSSMAGGTNNEQFF. The CDR3 nucleotides are TGTGCCAGCAGTTCTATGGCGGGAGGAACTAACAATGAGCAGTTCTTC.